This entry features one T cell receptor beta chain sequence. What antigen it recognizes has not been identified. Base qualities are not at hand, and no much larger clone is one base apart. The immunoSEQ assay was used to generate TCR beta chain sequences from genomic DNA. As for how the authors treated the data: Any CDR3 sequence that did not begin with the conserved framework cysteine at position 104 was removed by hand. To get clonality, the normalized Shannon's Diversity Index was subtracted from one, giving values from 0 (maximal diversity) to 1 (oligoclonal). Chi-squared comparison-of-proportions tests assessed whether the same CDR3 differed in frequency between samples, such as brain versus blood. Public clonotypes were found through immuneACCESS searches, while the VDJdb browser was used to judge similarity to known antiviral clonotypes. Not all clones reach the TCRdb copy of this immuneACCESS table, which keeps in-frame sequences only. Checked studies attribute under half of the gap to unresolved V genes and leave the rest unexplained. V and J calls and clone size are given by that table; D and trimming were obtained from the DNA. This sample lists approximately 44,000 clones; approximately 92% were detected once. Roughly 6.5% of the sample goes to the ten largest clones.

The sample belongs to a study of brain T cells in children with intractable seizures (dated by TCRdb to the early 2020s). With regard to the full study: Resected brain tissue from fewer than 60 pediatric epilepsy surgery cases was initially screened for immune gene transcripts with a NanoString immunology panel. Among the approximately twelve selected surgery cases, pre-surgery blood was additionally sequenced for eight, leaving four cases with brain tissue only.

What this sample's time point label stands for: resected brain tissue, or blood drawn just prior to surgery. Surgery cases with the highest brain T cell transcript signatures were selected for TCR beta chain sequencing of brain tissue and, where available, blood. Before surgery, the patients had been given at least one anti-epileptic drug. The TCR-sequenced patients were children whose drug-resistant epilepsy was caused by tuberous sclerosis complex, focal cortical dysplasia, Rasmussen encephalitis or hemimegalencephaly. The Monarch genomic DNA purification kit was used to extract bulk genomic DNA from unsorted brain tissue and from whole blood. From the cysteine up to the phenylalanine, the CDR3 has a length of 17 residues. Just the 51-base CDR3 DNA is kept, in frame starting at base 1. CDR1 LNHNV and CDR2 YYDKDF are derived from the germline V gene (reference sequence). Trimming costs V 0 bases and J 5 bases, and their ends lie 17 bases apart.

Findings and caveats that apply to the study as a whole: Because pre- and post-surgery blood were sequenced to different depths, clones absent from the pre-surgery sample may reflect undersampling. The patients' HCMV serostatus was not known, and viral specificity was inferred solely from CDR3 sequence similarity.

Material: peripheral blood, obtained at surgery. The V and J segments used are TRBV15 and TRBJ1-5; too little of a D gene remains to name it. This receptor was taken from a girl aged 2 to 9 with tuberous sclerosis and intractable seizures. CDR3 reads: CATSRDGADRQHQPQHF. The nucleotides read TGTGCCACCAGCAGAGATGGAGCCGACCGCCAACATCAGCCCCAGCATTTT.